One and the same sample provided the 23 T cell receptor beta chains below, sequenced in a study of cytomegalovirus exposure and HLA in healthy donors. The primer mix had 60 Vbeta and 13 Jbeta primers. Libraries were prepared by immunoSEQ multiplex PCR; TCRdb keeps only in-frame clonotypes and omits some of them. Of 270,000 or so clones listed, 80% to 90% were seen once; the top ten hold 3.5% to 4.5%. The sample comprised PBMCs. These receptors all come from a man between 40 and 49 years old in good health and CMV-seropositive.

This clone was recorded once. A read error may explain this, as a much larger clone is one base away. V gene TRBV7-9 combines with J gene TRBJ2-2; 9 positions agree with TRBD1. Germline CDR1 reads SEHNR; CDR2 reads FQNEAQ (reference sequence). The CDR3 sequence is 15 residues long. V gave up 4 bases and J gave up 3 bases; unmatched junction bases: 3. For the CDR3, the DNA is TGTGCCAGCAGCTCCGGGACAGGGTACACCGGGGAGCTGTTTTTT. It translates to CASSSGTGYTGELFF.

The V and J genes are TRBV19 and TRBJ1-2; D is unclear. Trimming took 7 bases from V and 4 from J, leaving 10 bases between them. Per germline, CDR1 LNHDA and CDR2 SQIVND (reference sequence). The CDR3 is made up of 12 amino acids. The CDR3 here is CASNSGSYGYTF. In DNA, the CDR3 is TGTGCCAGTAATTCGGGGAGCTATGGCTACACCTTC.

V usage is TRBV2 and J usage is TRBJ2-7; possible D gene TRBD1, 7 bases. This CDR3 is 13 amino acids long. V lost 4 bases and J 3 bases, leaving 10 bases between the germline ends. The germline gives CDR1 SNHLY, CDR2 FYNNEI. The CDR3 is CASSGRDSYEQYF. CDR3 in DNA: TGTGCCAGCAGTGGGCGGGACAGCTACGAGCAGTACTTC.

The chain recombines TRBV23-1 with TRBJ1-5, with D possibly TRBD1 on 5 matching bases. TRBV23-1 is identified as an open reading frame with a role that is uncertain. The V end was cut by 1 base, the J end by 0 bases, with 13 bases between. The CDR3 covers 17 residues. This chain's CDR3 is CASSQFTDRHSNQPQHF. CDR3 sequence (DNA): TGCGCCAGCAGTCAATTCACCGACAGACATAGCAATCAGCCCCAGCATTTT.

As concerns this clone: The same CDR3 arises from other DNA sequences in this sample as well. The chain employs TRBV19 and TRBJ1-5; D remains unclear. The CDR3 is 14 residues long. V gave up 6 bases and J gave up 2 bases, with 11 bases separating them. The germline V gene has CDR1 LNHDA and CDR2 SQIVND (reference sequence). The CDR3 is CASSLGQGNQPQHF. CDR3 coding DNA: TGTGCCAGTAGCTTAGGTCAGGGCAATCAGCCCCAGCATTTT.

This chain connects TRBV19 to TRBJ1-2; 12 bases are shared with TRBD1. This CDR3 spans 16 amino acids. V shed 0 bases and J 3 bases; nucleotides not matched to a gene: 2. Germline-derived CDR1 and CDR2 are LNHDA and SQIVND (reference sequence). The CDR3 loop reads CASSIDGTGGYYGYTF. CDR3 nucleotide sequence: TGTGCCAGTAGTATAGACGGGACAGGGGGCTACTATGGCTACACCTTC.

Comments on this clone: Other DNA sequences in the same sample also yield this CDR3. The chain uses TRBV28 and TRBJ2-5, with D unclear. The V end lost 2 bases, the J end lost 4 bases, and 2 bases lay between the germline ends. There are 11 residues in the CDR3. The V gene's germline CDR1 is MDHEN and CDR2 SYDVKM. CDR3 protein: CASSLRETQYF. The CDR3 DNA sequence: TGTGCCAGCAGTTTACGAGAGACCCAGTACTTC.

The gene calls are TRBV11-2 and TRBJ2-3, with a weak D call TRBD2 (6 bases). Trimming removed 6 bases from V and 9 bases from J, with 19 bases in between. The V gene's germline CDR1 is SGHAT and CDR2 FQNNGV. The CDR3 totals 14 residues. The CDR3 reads CASRTGGTAPTQYF. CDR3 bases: TGTGCCAGCAGGACCGGGGGAACGGCGCCCACGCAGTATTTT.

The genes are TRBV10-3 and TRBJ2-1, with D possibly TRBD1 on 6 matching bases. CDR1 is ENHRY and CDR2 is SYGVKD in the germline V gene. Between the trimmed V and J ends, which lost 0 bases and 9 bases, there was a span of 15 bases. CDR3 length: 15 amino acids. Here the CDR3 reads CAISESGTRIGEQFF. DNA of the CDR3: TGTGCCATCAGTGAGTCGGGGACAAGGATAGGTGAGCAGTTCTTC.

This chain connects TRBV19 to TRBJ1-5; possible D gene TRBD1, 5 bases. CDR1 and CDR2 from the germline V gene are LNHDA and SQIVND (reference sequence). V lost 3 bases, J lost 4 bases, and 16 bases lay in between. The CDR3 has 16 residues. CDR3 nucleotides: TGTGCCAGTAGTATTGTTCAGGGAGGAGGTAATCAGCCCCAGCATTTT. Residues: CASSIVQGGGNQPQHF.

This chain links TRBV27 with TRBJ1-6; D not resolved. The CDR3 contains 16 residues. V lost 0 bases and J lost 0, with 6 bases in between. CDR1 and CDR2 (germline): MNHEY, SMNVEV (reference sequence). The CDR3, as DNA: TGTGCCAGCAGTTTATCTGGGAGCTCCTATAATTCACCCCTCCACTTT. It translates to CASSLSGSSYNSPLHF.

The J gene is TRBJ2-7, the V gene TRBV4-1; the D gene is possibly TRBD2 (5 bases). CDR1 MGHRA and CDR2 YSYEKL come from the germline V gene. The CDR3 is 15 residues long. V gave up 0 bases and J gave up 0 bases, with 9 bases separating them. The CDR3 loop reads CASSQDGSVSYEQYF. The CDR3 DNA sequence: TGCGCCAGCAGCCAAGATGGGAGCGTCTCCTACGAGCAGTACTTC.

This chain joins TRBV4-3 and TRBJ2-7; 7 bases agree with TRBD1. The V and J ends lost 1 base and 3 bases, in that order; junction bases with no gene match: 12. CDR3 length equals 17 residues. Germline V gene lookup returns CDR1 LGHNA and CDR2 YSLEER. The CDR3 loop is CASSQGLRRDSIYEQYF. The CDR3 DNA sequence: TGCGCCAGCAGCCAAGGCCTCCGCCGGGACAGCATCTACGAGCAGTACTTC.

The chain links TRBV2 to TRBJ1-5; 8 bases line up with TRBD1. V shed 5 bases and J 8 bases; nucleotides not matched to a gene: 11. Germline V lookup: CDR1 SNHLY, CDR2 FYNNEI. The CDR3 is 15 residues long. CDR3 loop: CASSFETGAVEPQHF. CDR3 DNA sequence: TGTGCCAGCAGTTTTGAGACAGGGGCTGTGGAGCCCCAGCATTTT.

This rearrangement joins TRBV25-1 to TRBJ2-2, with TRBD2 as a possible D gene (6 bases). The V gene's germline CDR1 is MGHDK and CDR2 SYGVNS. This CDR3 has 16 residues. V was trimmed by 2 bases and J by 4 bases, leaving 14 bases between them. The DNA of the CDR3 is TGTGCCAGCAGTGAAGATGGGACTCCAGTCACCGGGGAGCTGTTTTTT. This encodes CASSEDGTPVTGELFF.

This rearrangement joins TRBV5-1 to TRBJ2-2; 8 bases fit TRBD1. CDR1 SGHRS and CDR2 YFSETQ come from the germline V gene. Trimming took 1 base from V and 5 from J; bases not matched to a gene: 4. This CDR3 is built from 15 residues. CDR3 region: CASSLSRGRTGELFF. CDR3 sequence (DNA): TGCGCCAGCAGCTTGTCCAGGGGGCGAACCGGGGAGCTGTTTTTT.

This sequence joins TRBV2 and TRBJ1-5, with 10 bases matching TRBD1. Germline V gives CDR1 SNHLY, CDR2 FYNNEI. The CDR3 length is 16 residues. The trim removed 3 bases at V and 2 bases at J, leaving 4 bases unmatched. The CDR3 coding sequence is TGTGCCAGCAGTGAGGGGACAGGGGTGGGCAATCAGCCCCAGCATTTT. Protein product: CASSEGTGVGNQPQHF.

CDR3: CASSQGLTSGLETQYF. The CDR3 bases are TGTGCCAGCAGCCAAGGTCTGACTAGCGGCCTGGAGACCCAGTACTTC. This chain uses TRBV4-2 with TRBJ2-5; 9 nucleotides agree with TRBD2. This CDR3 comprises 16 residues. The J segment lost 5 bases and the V segment lost 1 base, leaving 8 bases of the junction unmatched. CDR1 is LGHNA and CDR2 is YNFKEQ in the germline V gene.

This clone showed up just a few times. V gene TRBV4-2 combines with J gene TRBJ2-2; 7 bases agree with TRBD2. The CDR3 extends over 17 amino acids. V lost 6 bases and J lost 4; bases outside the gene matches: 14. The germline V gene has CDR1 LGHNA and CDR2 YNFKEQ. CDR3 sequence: CASSPIVGGPGTGELFF. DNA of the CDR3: TGTGCCAGCAGTCCTATCGTGGGAGGGCCAGGCACCGGGGAGCTGTTTTTT.

The CDR3 spells CASSPDSVGEQYF. CDR3 sequence (DNA): TGTGCCAGCTCACCAGACAGTGTAGGCGAGCAGTACTTC. The rearrangement links TRBV18 to TRBJ2-7, with D possibly TRBD1 on 5 matching bases. Trimming removed 2 bases at V and 6 bases at J, with 11 bases between. Germline lookup yields CDR1 KGHSH and CDR2 LQKENI. This CDR3 contains 13 residues.

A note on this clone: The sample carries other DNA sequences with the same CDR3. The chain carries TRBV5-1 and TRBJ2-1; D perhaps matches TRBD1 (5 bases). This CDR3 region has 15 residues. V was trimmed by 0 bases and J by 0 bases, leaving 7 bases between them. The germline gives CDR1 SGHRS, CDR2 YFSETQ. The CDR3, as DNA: TGCGCCAGCAGCTTGGTAGGGGCCTCCTACAATGAGCAGTTCTTC. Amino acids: CASSLVGASYNEQFF.

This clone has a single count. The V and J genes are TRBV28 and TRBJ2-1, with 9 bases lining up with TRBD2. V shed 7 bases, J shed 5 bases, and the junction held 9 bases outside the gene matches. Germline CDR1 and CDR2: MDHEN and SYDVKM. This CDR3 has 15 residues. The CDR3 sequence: CASTVSGRRNNEQFF. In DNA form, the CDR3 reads TGTGCCAGCACTGTAAGCGGGAGGAGAAACAATGAGCAGTTCTTC.

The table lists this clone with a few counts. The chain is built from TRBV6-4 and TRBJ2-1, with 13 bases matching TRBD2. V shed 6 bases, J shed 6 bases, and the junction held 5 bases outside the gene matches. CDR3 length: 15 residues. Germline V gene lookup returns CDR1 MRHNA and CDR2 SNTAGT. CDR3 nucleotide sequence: TGTGCCAGCAGACAACTAGCGGGAGGGTTCAATGAGCAGTTCTTC. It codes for CASRQLAGGFNEQFF.